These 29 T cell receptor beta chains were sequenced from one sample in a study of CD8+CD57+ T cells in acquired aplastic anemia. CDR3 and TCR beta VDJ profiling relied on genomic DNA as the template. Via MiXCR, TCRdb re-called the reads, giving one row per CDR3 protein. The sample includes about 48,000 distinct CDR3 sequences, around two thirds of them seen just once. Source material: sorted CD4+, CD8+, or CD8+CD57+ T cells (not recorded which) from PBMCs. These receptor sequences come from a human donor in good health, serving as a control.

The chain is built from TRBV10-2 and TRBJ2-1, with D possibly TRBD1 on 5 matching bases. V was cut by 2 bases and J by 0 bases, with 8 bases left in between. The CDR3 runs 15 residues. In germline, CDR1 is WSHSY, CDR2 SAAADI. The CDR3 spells CASSEDSYSYNEQFF. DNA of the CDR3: TGCGCCAGCAGTGAGGACAGCTACTCCTACAATGAGCAGTTCTTC.

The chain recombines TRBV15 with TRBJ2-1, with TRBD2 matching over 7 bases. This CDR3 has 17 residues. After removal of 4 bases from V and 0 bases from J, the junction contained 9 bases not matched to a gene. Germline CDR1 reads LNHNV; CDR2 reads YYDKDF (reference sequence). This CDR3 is CATSKTRGVSSYNEQFF. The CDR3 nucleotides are TGTGCCACCAGCAAAACCCGGGGGGTAAGCTCCTACAATGAGCAGTTCTTC.

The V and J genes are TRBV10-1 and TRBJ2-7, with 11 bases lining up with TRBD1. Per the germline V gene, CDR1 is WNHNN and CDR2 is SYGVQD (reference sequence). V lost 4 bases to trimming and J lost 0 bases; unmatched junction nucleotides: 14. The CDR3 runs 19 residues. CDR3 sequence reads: CASSGSTGTGGPSSYEQYF. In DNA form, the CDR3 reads TGCGCCAGCAGTGGGTCGACCGGGACAGGGGGACCCAGCTCCTACGAGCAGTACTTC.

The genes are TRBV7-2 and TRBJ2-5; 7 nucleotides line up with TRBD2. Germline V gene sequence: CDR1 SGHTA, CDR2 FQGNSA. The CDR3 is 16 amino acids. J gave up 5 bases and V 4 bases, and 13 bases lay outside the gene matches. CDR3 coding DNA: TGTGCCAGCAGCTGGGGAGGGGATCCTAAAGGGGAGACCCAGTACTTC. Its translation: CASSWGGDPKGETQYF.

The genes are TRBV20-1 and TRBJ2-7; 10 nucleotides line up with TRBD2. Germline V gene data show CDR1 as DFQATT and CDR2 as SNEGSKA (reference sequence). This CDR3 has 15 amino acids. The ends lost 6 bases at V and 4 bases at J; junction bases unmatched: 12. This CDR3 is CSATSGTTAGYEQYF. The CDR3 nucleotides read TGCAGTGCCACTAGCGGGACCACAGCTGGATACGAGCAGTACTTC.

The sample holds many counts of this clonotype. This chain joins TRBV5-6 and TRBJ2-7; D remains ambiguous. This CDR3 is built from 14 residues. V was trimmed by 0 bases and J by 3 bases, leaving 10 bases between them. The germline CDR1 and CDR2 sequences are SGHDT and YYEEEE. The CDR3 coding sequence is TGTGCCAGCAGCTTGGGGGCAGTTTTCTACGAGCAGTACTTC. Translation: CASSLGAVFYEQYF.

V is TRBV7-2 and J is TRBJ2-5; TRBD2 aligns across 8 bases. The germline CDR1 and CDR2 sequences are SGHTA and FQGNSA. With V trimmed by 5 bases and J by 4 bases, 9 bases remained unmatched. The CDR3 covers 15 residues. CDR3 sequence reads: CASSLGGGSVETQYF. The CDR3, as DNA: TGTGCCAGCAGCCTCGGGGGGGGTAGCGTAGAGACCCAGTACTTC.

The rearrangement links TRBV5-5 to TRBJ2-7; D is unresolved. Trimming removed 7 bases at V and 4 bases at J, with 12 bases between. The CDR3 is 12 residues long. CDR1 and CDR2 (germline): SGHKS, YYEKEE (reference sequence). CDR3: CASSRPSYEQYV. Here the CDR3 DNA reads TGTGCCAGCTCACGCCCCTCTTACGAGCAGTACGTC.

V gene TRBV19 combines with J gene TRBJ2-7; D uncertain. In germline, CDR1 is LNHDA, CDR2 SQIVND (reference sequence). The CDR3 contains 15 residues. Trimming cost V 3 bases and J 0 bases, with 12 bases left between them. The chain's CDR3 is CASSMGSGDSYEQYF. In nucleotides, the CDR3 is TGTGCCAGTAGTATGGGGTCAGGCGACTCCTACGAGCAGTACTTC.

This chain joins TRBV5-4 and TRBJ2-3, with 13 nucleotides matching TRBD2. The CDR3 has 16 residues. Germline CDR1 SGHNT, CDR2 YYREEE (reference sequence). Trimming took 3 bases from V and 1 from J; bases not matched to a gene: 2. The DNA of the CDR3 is TGTGCCAGCAGCTACGGACTAGCGGGAGGCACAGATACGCAGTATTTT. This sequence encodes CASSYGLAGGTDTQYF.

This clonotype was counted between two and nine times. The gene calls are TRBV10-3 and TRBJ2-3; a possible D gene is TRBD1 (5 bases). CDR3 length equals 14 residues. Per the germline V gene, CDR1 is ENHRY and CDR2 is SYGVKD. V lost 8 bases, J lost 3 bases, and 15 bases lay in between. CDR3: CAIAPQGPTDTQYF. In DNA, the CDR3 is TGTGCCATCGCGCCCCAGGGCCCTACAGATACGCAGTATTTT.

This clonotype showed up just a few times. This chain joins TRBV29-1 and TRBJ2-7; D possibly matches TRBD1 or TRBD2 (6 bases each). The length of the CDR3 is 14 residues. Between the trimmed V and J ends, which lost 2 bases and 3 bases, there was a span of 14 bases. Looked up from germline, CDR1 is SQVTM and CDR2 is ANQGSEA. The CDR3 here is CSVEYGGGGYEQYV. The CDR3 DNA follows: TGCAGCGTTGAATACGGTGGAGGGGGCTACGAGCAGTACGTC.

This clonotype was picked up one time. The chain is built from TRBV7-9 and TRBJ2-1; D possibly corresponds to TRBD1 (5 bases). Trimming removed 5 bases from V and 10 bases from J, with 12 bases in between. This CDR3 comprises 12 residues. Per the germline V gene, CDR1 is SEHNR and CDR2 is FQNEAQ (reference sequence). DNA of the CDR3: TGTGCCAGCAGCCTAATGGGGCGGGAGCAGTTCTTC. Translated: CASSLMGREQFF. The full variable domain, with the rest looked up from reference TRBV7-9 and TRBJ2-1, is DTGVSQNPRHKITKRGQNVTFRCDPISEHNRLYWYRQTLGQGPEFLTYFQNEAQLEKSRLLSDRFSAERPKGSFSTLEIQRTEQGDSAMYLCASSLMGREQFFGPGTRLTVL.

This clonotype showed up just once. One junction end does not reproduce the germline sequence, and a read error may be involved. The CDR3, as DNA: TGTGCCAGCAGGGCGGACAGCAATAATTCACCCCTCCGCTTT. Protein: CASRADSNNSPLRF. The chain uses TRBV2 and TRBJ1-6; a possible D gene is TRBD1 (6 bases). CDR1 SNHLY and CDR2 FYNNEI come from the germline V gene. This CDR3 spans 14 amino acids.

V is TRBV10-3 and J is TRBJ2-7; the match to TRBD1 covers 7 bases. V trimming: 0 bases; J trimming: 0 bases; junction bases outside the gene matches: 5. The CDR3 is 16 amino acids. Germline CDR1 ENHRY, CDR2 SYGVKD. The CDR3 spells CAISESIGTASYEQYF. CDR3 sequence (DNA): TGTGCCATCAGTGAGTCGATTGGGACAGCCTCCTACGAGCAGTACTTC.

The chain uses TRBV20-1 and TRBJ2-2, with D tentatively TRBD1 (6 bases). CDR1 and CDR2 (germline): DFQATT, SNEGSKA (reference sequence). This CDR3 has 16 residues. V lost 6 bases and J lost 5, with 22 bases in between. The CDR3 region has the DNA TGCAGTGCCCCCGTTCCTCAGGGGATTGGGACCGGGGAGCTGTTTTTT. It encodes CSAPVPQGIGTGELFF.

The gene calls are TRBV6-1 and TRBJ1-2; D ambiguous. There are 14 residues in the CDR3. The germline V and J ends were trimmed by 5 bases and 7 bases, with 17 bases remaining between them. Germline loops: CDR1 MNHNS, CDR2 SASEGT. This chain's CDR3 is CASSPTTGKGGYTF. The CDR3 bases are TGTGCCAGCAGTCCTACTACTGGGAAAGGTGGCTACACCTTC.

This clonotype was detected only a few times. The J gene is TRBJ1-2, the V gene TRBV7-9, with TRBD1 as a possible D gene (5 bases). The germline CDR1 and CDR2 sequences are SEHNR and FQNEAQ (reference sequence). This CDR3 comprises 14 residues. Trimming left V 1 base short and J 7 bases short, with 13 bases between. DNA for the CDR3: TGTGCCAGCAGCTTAGGACAGACTTTGGGTGGCTACACCTTC. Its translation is CASSLGQTLGGYTF.

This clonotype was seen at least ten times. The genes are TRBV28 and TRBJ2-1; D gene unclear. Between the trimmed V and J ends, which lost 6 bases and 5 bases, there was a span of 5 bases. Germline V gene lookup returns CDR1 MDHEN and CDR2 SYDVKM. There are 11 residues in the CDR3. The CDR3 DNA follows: TGTGCCAGCAGCGAGAACAATGAGCAGTTCTTC. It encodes CASSENNEQFF.

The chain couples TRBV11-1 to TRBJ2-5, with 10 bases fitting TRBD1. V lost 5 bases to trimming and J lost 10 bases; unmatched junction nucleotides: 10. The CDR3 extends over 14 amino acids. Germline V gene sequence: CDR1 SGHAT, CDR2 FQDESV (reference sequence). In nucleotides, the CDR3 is TGTGCCAGCAGCGCCGTGGGGACAGGGGTGAGCCAGTACTTC. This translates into CASSAVGTGVSQYF.

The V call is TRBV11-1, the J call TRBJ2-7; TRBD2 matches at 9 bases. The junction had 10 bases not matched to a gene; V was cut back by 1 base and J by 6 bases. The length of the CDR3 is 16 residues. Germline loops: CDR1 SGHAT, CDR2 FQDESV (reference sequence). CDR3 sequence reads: CASSLEYGSGGGEQYV. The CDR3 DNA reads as TGTGCCAGCAGCTTAGAATATGGTAGCGGGGGCGGCGAGCAGTACGTC.

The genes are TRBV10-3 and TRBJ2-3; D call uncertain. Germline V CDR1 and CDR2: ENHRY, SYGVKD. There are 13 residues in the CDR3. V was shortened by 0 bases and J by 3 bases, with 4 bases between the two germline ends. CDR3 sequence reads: CAISESPTDTQYF. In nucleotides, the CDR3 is TGTGCCATCAGTGAGTCGCCGACAGATACGCAGTATTTT.

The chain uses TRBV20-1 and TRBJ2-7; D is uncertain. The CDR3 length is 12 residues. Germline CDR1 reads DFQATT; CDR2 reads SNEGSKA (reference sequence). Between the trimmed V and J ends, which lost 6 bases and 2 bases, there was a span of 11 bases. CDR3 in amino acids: CSAKDGAYEQYF. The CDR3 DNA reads TGCAGTGCGAAGGACGGAGCCTACGAGCAGTACTTC.

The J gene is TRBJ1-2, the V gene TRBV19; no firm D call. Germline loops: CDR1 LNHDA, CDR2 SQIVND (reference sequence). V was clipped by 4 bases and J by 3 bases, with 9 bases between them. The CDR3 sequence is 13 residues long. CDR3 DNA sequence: TGTGCCAGTAGTACCCAGGCCTACTATGGCTACACCTTC. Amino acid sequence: CASSTQAYYGYTF.

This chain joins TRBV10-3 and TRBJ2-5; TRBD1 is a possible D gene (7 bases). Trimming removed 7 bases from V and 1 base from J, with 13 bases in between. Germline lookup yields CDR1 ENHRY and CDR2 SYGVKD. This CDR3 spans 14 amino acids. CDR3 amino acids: CAINPGDSQETQYF. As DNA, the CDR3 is TGTGCCATCAACCCGGGGGACAGCCAAGAGACCCAGTACTTC.

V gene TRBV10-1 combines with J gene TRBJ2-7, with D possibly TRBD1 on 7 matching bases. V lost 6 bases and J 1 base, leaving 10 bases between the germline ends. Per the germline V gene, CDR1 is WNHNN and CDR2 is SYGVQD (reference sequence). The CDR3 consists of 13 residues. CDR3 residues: CASRAGGSYEQYF. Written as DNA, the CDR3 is TGCGCCAGCAGAGCAGGGGGGTCCTACGAGCAGTACTTC.

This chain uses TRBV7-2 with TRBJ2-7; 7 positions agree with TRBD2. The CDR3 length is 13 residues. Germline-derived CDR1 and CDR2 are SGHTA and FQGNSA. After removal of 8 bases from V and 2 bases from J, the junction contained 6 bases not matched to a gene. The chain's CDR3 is CASRSRGAYEQYF. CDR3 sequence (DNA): TGTGCCAGCCGCTCCCGGGGGGCCTACGAGCAGTACTTC.

The CDR3 spells CASSLGGDPPDTQYF. DNA for the CDR3: TGTGCCAGCAGCTTGGGGGGGGACCCCCCAGATACGCAGTATTTT. The chain joins TRBV7-3 to TRBJ2-3; 7 bases align to TRBD2. The CDR3 consists of 15 residues. J lost 4 bases, V lost 3 bases, and 7 bases had no gene match. Germline assignment: CDR1 SGHTA and CDR2 FQGTGA.

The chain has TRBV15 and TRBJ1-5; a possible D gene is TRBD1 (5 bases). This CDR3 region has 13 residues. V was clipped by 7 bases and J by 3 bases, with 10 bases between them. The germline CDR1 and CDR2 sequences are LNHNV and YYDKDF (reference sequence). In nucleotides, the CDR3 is TGTGCCACCAACCAGGGTGTCAATCAGCCCCAGCATTTT. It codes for CATNQGVNQPQHF.